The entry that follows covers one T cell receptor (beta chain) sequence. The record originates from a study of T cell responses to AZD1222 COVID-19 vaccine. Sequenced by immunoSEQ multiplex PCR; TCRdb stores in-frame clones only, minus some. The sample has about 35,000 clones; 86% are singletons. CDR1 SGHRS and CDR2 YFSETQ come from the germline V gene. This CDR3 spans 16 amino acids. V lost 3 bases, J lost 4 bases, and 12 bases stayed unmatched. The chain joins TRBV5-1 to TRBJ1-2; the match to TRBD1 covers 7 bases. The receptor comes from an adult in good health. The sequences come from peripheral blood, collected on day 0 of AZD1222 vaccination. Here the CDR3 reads CASSWGPGQVLYGYTF. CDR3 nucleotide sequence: TGCGCCAGCAGCTGGGGGCCCGGACAGGTCCTCTATGGCTACACCTTC. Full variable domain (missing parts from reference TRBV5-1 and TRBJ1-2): KAGVTQTPRYLIKTRGQQVTLSCSPISGHRSVSWYQQTPGQGLQFLFEYFSETQRNKGNFPGRFSGRQFSNSRSEMNVSTLELGDSALYLCASSWGPGQVLYGYTFGSGTRLTVV.